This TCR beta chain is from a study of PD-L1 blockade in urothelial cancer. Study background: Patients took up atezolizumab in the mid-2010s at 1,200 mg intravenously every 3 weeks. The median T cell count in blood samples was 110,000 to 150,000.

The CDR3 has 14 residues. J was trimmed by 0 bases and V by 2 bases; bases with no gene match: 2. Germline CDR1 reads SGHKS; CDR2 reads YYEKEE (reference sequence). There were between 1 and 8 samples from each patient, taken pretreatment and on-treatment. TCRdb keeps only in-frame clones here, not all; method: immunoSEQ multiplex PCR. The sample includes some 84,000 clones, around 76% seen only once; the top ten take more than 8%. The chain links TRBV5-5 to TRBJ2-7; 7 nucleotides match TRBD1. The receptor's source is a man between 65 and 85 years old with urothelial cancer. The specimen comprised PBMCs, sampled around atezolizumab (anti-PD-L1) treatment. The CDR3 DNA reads TGTGCCAGCAGCTTCGGGACAGCCTCCTACGAGCAGTACTTC. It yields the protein CASSFGTASYEQYF.